This T cell receptor (beta chain) comes out of a study of T-cell memory formation after mild COVID-19. In the study overall: Most TCR clusters belonged to a single donor. Study conclusions and caveats: Mainly CM and EM harbored the contracting CD4+ clones; mainly EMRA harbored the CD8+ ones. The finding that pre-infection memory included some responding clones suggested that cross-reactive memory joined.

5'RACE primed at constant segments yielded TCR alpha and TCR beta cDNA libraries bearing sample barcodes and UMIs. TCRdb passed the 5' RACE reads through MiXCR, listing each CDR3 protein once. The sample contains around 300,000 distinct CDR3 sequences, approximately 8.4% of which appear only once. This clonotype was counted between two and nine times. Its antigen is still unknown. This CDR3 contains 15 residues. Germline CDR1 and CDR2: KGHSH and LQKENI. V was trimmed by 0 bases and J by 1 base, leaving 9 bases between them. The origin of this receptor is a man younger than 35 who had mild COVID-19 (a few samples of this study predate the infection). Cell type and time point are not known. Sequencing was performed on PBMCs or a T cell subset sorted from them (not recorded which). The genes are TRBV18 and TRBJ1-1; no clear D. CDR3 loop: CASSPPSLQNTEAFF. The CDR3 region has the DNA TGTGCCAGCTCACCACCGTCTCTCCAGAACACTGAAGCTTTCTTT.